Presented here are 24 T cell receptor beta chains from one specimen sequenced in a study of blood T cell repertoires in COVID-19. Here immunoSEQ multiplex PCR was the method, and the copy in TCRdb shows in-frame clones only, minus some. The sample includes about 160,000 clones, roughly 74% of them seen just once. The sample was peripheral blood. The receptors here all came from an elderly woman with acute or convalescent COVID-19.

This rearrangement joins TRBV5-8 to TRBJ1-5; 7 bases line up with TRBD1. J lost 3 bases, V lost 3 bases, and 3 bases had no gene match. CDR1 and CDR2 (germline): SGHTS, YDEGEE. CDR3 size: 14 residues. The CDR3 DNA follows: TGTGCCAGCAGCTCTGACAGGGACAATCAGCCCCAGCATTTT. It encodes CASSSDRDNQPQHF. The full variable domain, rest sourced from reference TRBV5-8 and TRBJ1-5, is EAGVTQSPTHLIKTRGQQATLRCSPISGHTSVYWYQQALGLGLQFLLWYDEGEERNRGNFPPRFSGRQFPNYSSELNVNALELEDSALYLCASSSDRDNQPQHFGDGTRLSIL.

The CDR3 DNA reads as TGCGCCAGCAGCTTGGCCTTACAGGGGGCGCGGGATACGCAGTATTTT. Translating gives CASSLALQGARDTQYF. V is TRBV5-1 and J is TRBJ2-3, with 9 bases lining up with TRBD1. Germline values: CDR1 SGHRS, CDR2 YFSETQ. The CDR3 extends over 16 amino acids. V trimming: 0 bases; J trimming: 6 bases; junction bases outside the gene matches: 8.

Comments on this clone: Other DNA sequences in this sample translate to the same CDR3. The chain has TRBV18 and TRBJ1-1; 8 bases map to TRBD1. The junction had 4 bases not matched to a gene; V was cut back by 6 bases and J by 1 base. The CDR3 is 14 residues long. Per germline, CDR1 KGHSH and CDR2 LQKENI. The CDR3 loop reads CASSLTGGNTEAFF. The CDR3 DNA reads TGTGCCAGCTCCCTTACAGGGGGGAACACTGAAGCTTTCTTT.

CDR3 amino acids: CASNGGAGYNEQFF. CDR3 DNA: TGTGCCAGCAACGGGGGAGCCGGATACAATGAGCAGTTCTTC. This chain joins TRBV6-5 and TRBJ2-1; TRBD2 might be the D (6 bases). Per germline, CDR1 MNHEY and CDR2 SVGAGI. Trimming took off 7 bases at V and 4 bases at J, with 14 bases between the two ends. The CDR3 sequence is 14 residues long.

DNA for the CDR3: TGTGCCAGCAGCTTTGAGGGCTACTACGAGCAGTACTTC. Translated, it gives CASSFEGYYEQYF. The chain is built from TRBV5-4 and TRBJ2-7; possible D gene TRBD2, 5 bases. The V and J ends lost 2 bases and 3 bases respectively, with 9 bases between them. CDR1 is SGHNT and CDR2 is YYREEE in the germline V gene (reference sequence). The CDR3 spans 13 residues.

The V call is TRBV28, the J call TRBJ2-5, with 8 nucleotides matching TRBD2. Germline CDR1 MDHEN, CDR2 SYDVKM. This CDR3 region has 14 residues. V lost 9 bases and J lost 6; bases outside the gene matches: 12. DNA of the CDR3: TGTGCCAGTCAGACCGGGACTAGGGCGAAGACCCAGTACTTC. It specifies CASQTGTRAKTQYF.

This chain uses TRBV4-2 with TRBJ2-7, with 7 bases matching TRBD1. Per germline, CDR1 LGHNA and CDR2 YNFKEQ. V trimming: 3 bases; J trimming: 4 bases; junction bases outside the gene matches: 12. This CDR3 comprises 16 residues. CDR3 protein: CASSHTTGARPYEQYF. CDR3 DNA sequence: TGTGCCAGCAGCCATACCACAGGGGCGCGACCATACGAGCAGTACTTC.

The chain carries TRBV11-2 and TRBJ2-1, with TRBD2 matching 8 bases. The CDR3 length is 15 residues. Germline CDR1 is SGHAT and CDR2 is FQNNGV. The J segment lost 7 bases and the V segment lost 4 bases, leaving 9 bases of the junction unmatched. The CDR3 spells CASSSGRAGGNEQFF. The CDR3 nucleotides read TGTGCCAGCAGCTCCGGGAGGGCCGGGGGGAATGAGCAGTTCTTC.

This clone was observed a handful of times. The rearrangement links TRBV28 to TRBJ1-5; tentatively, D is TRBD1 (6 bases). The CDR3 extends over 17 amino acids. Trimming cost V 2 bases and J 3 bases, with 17 bases left between them. Germline CDR1 is MDHEN and CDR2 is SYDVKM. CDR3 loop: CASSLGSRQVPNQPQHF. CDR3 nucleotide sequence: TGTGCCAGCAGTTTAGGGTCAAGACAGGTCCCCAATCAGCCCCAGCATTTT.

This clone was seen a few times. A junction boundary mismatches the germline segment, possibly from a read error. The chain is built from TRBV7-7 and TRBJ2-7; 8 bases fit TRBD1. Germline CDR1 reads SSHAT; CDR2 reads FNYEAQ (reference sequence). The CDR3 has 14 amino acids. CDR3 in amino acids: CASSRGQGQGEQYF. The DNA for the CDR3 is TGTGCTAGCAGCCGCGGACAGGGTCAAGGCGAGCAGTACTTC.

This rearrangement joins TRBV19 to TRBJ2-3; 7 bases are shared with TRBD2. Germline CDR1 and CDR2: LNHDA and SQIVND (reference sequence). Trimming cost V 11 bases and J 0 bases; bases outside gene matches: 8. The length of the CDR3 is 14 residues. DNA for the CDR3: TGTGCCTCAAGGGGAGGGCCAAGCACAGATACGCAGTATTTT. This codes for CASRGGPSTDTQYF.

The chain carries TRBV5-1 and TRBJ1-2; TRBD1 aligns across 9 bases. CDR3 size: 15 residues. Trimming took 4 bases from V and 4 from J; bases not matched to a gene: 8. In germline, CDR1 is SGHRS, CDR2 YFSETQ. The CDR3: CASSPGQGFIYGYTF. DNA of the CDR3: TGCGCCAGCAGCCCTGGACAGGGGTTCATCTATGGCTACACCTTC.

The sample holds one count of this clone. The chain recombines TRBV5-8 with TRBJ2-7, with 13 bases lining up with TRBD2. This CDR3 contains 17 residues. Germline loops: CDR1 SGHTS, CDR2 YDEGEE. V dropped 5 bases and J dropped 0; count of bases not matched to a gene: 8. The CDR3 bases are TGTGCCAGCAGTCCCGGGACTAGCGGGACCTTCTCCTACGAGCAGTACTTC. It specifies CASSPGTSGTFSYEQYF.

This clone has only one observation. This chain joins TRBV30 and TRBJ1-5; D is ambiguous. Germline CDR1 and CDR2: GTSNPN and SVGIG (reference sequence). Trimming cost V 2 bases and J 0 bases, with 8 bases left between them. The CDR3 totals 14 residues. For the CDR3, the DNA is TGTGCCTGGAGTCTCGAGTATAGCAATCAGCCCCAGCATTTT. This gives the protein CAWSLEYSNQPQHF.

This chain connects TRBV6-5 to TRBJ2-1; maybe TRBD2 (5 bases). V lost 6 bases and J lost 5, with 14 bases in between. Germline V gives CDR1 MNHEY, CDR2 SVGAGI. The CDR3 totals 14 residues. In DNA form, the CDR3 reads TGTGCCAGCAGATATCCCCCGGGGAACAATGAGCAGTTCTTC. Translation: CASRYPPGNNEQFF.

The rearrangement uses TRBV5-1 and TRBJ2-1, with 7 bases matching TRBD1. Germline V CDR1 and CDR2: SGHRS, YFSETQ. V was clipped by 7 bases and J by 3 bases; unmatched bases: 16. CDR3 length: 17 amino acids. CDR3 loop: CASSARPPGQFYNEQFF. The CDR3 coding sequence is TGCGCCAGCTCCGCGCGACCTCCGGGACAGTTCTACAATGAGCAGTTCTTC.

The chain has TRBV10-1 and TRBJ1-1; D is perhaps TRBD1 (5 bases). CDR1 is WNHNN and CDR2 is SYGVQD in the germline V gene (reference sequence). Deletions cut 8 bases from V and 0 bases from J, with 19 bases between. The CDR3 totals 16 residues. The CDR3 reads CASPNPPAGMNTEAFF. The CDR3 nucleotides are TGCGCCAGCCCGAACCCCCCCGCAGGGATGAACACTGAAGCTTTCTTT.

This clone was seen only once. The genes are TRBV19 and TRBJ1-5; a weak D match, TRBD1 (5 bases). V was clipped by 6 bases and J by 6 bases, with 18 bases between them. The CDR3 runs to 15 residues. CDR1 is LNHDA, CDR2 SQIVND, per germline (reference sequence). CDR3 region: CASSWDSTKLQPQHF. The CDR3 DNA follows: TGTGCCAGTAGCTGGGACTCCACAAAACTTCAGCCCCAGCATTTT.

This sequence joins TRBV7-2 and TRBJ2-2, with TRBD2 matching 11 bases. Germline trimming cut 3 bases from V and 1 base from J; bases unmatched to any gene: 1. CDR1 SGHTA and CDR2 FQGNSA come from the germline V gene. This CDR3 region has 16 residues. The CDR3 reads CASSLGTSGNTGELFF. The CDR3 bases are TGTGCCAGCAGCTTGGGGACTAGCGGGAACACCGGGGAGCTGTTTTTT. The variable domain in full, with the rest retrieved from reference TRBV7-2 and TRBJ2-2, is GAGVSQSPSNKVTEKGKDVELRCDPISGHTALYWYRQSLGQGLEFLIYFQGNSAPDKSGLPSDRFSAERTGGSVSTLTIQRTQQEDSAVYLCASSLGTSGNTGELFFGEGSRLTVL.

This clone was seen only once. The V and J genes are TRBV18 and TRBJ2-7, with 10 bases lining up with TRBD1. This CDR3 contains 16 residues. The V gene end was trimmed by 6 bases and the J gene end by 7 bases; junction bases not matched to a gene: 15. The germline CDR1 and CDR2 sequences are KGHSH and LQKENI. CDR3 coding DNA: TGTGCCAGCTCGCCCCCCCCGGGACAGGGGAAGGGGGAGCAGTACTTC. Translating gives CASSPPPGQGKGEQYF.

This clone is a singleton in its sample. This sample includes further DNA sequences coding for the same CDR3. The chain joins TRBV5-4 to TRBJ2-3, with a weak D call TRBD1 (5 bases). CDR1 is SGHNT, CDR2 YYREEE, per germline (reference sequence). The CDR3 runs to 14 residues. Trimming took 3 bases from V and 0 from J, leaving 8 bases between them. The CDR3 sequence is CASSSQGSTDTQYF. In DNA, the CDR3 is TGTGCCAGCAGCTCTCAGGGTAGCACAGATACGCAGTATTTT.

This sequence joins TRBV3-1 (or the pseudogene TRBV3-2) and TRBJ2-7; maybe TRBD1 (5 bases). Germline CDR1 reads LGHDT; CDR2 reads YNNKEL (reference sequence). The CDR3 is 13 residues long. Trimming pared 5 bases from V and 5 bases from J, leaving 13 bases between. DNA for the CDR3: TGTGCCAGCAGCGGAACATTAGGGGACGAGCAGTACTTC. It translates to CASSGTLGDEQYF.

The chain has TRBV3-1 (or the pseudogene TRBV3-2) and TRBJ1-3, with 7 bases that match TRBD1. Germline trimming cut 4 bases from V and 0 bases from J; bases unmatched to any gene: 6. Germline lookup yields CDR1 LGHDT and CDR2 YNNKEL (reference sequence). CDR3 length equals 16 residues. The CDR3 DNA sequence: TGTGCCAGCAGCCCAGCCGGACAGGTCTCTGGAAACACCATATATTTT. It encodes CASSPAGQVSGNTIYF.

The chain couples TRBV2 to TRBJ1-6, with D unclear. The V gene lost 2 bases and the J gene lost 16 bases, with 18 bases spanning the gap. In germline, CDR1 is SNHLY, CDR2 FYNNEI. The CDR3 runs 14 residues. The CDR3 protein is CASSERRFSKGLHF. DNA of the CDR3: TGTGCCAGCAGTGAAAGGAGGTTCAGTAAGGGTCTCCACTTT.